A selection of T cell receptor beta chains follows, all from one sample in a study of regulatory T cells in long-lasting Graves disease. TCRdb ran MiXCR on the multiplex PCR reads and lists one entry per CDR3 protein. The data hold 400,000 to 500,000 distinct CDR3 sequences, with approximately 22% observed a single time. The starting material was peripheral blood mononuclear cells (PBMCs), obtained when the disease was refractory, from a patient treated with antithyroid drugs. The source of these receptors is a female donor with Graves disease. Each CDR3 is given with its conserved first and last residue. The D gene is left open where the match is weak. Expanded clones are given a class, and other clones once, few, many or no size at all.

D gene: TRBD2; V gene: TRBV3-1; clone size: many; J gene: TRBJ2-5; CDR3 DNA: TGTGCCAGCAGCCAAAGACTAGCGGAAGGGATCGGGGAGACCCAGTACTTC; CDR3 protein: CASSQRLAEGIGETQYF
D gene: TRBD1; V gene: TRBV7-7; clone size: NA; J gene: TRBJ1-1; CDR3 DNA: TGTGCTAGCATTGGGACAGGGGACACTGAAGCTTTCTTT; CDR3 protein: CASIGTGDTEAFF
D gene: NA; V gene: TRBV6-4; clone size: NA; J gene: TRBJ1-6; CDR3 DNA: TGTGCCAGCAGTTTTCCTCGACACCGTTCACCCCTCCACTTT; CDR3 protein: CASSFPRHRSPLHF
D gene: NA; V gene: TRBV6-5; clone size: many; J gene: TRBJ1-5; CDR3 DNA: TGTGCCAGCAGTTACGGGGCGGGGGATCAGCCCCAGCATTTT; CDR3 protein: CASSYGAGDQPQHF
D gene: TRBD2; V gene: TRBV4-2; clone size: NA; J gene: TRBJ2-5; CDR3 DNA: TGTGCCAGCAGCCAAGAGGTGGGCGGGAGGGCCTCCGAGACCCAGTACTTC; CDR3 protein: CASSQEVGGRASETQYF
D gene: TRBD1; V gene: TRBV20-1; clone size: NA; J gene: TRBJ2-5; CDR3 DNA: TGCAGTGCTAGAGACCTAGACAGGGAAGAGACCCAGTACTTC; CDR3 protein: CSARDLDREETQYF
D gene: NA; V gene: TRBV30; clone size: NA; J gene: TRBJ1-3; CDR3 DNA: TGTGCCTGGAGCGGAGACAGGCCACGCGAGGACACCTTATATTTT; CDR3 protein: CAWSGDRPREDTLYF
D gene: NA; V gene: TRBV4-1; clone size: once; J gene: TRBJ1-6; CDR3 DNA: TGCGCCAGCAGCCACTCCTTCGGGGGACGTGGGAATTCACCCCTCCACTTT; CDR3 protein: CASSHSFGGRGNSPLHF
D gene: NA; V gene: TRBV6-1; clone size: many; J gene: TRBJ2-7; CDR3 DNA: TGTGCCAGCACTAACGGGTTTTCCCCTACCTACGAGCAGTACTTC; CDR3 protein: CASTNGFSPTYEQYF
D gene: NA; V gene: TRBV10-3; clone size: NA; J gene: TRBJ1-1; CDR3 DNA: TGTGCCAGCAGGCCTCAAAATAGCGGGAACACTGAAGCTTTCTTT; CDR3 protein: CASRPQNSGNTEAFF